These 25 T cell receptor beta chains originate from one sample sequenced in a study of neoadjuvant nivolumab and ipilimumab in lung cancer. Assay: immunoSEQ multiplex PCR; the TCRdb copy retains only in-frame clones and omits some. The table has 8,500 to 10,000 clones, under 90% seen once; the top ten hold 8%. The sample consisted of tumor tissue, taken after neoadjuvant nivolumab, alone or with ipilimumab, at or shortly before surgery. The receptors were gathered from an adult with non-small cell lung cancer.

The chain is built from TRBV7-9 and TRBJ1-2; tentative D call: TRBD1 (6 bases). This CDR3 contains 16 residues. Germline values: CDR1 SEHNR, CDR2 FQNEAQ (reference sequence). With 6 bases removed from V and 4 bases from J, the gap between germline ends came to 21 bases. The CDR3 loop is CASSPNQGQGGYGYTF. In nucleotides, the CDR3 is TGTGCCAGCAGTCCCAACCAGGGGCAGGGCGGCTATGGCTACACCTTC.

V and J are TRBV11-2 and TRBJ1-2; D remains ambiguous. This CDR3 has 14 residues. V was trimmed by 2 bases and J by 2 bases, leaving 9 bases between them. Germline V gene sequence: CDR1 SGHAT, CDR2 FQNNGV. The DNA of the CDR3 is TGTGCCAGCAGCTTAACTAACGCCAACTATGGCTACACCTTC. The encoded protein is CASSLTNANYGYTF.

The rearrangement links TRBV5-4 to TRBJ2-7; 13 bases agree with TRBD2. V was clipped by 4 bases and J by 4 bases; unmatched bases: 8. The CDR3 loop spans 16 amino acids. CDR1 is SGHNT, CDR2 YYREEE, per germline (reference sequence). Written as DNA, the CDR3 is TGTGCCAGCAGCCGGCCGGGACTAGCGGGATTATACGAGCAGTACTTC. This sequence encodes CASSRPGLAGLYEQYF.

The genes are TRBV6-5 and TRBJ2-7; D is unresolved. Germline CDR1 reads MNHEY; CDR2 reads SVGAGI. This CDR3 comprises 11 residues. V lost 8 bases to trimming and J lost 7 bases, with 12 bases between them. CDR3 sequence (DNA): TGTGCCAGCGCCCAAGGATGGGAGCAGTACTTC. It is translated as CASAQGWEQYF.

This chain links TRBV2 with TRBJ2-7, with a possible D match to TRBD2 (5 bases). V was cut by 7 bases and J by 7 bases, with 8 bases left in between. The CDR3 has 10 residues. Germline CDR1 SNHLY, CDR2 FYNNEI. The chain's CDR3 is CASTPGEQYF. CDR3 DNA: TGTGCCAGCACCCCGGGGGAGCAGTACTTC. Filled out from reference TRBV2 and TRBJ2-7, the complete variable domain reads EPEVTQTPSHQVTQMGQEVILRCVPISNHLYFYWYRQILGQKVEFLVSFYNNEISEKSEIFDDQFSVERPDGSNFTLKIRSTKLEDSAMYFCASTPGEQYFGPGTRLTVT.

This chain's CDR3 is CASSIGGTGVGYTQYF. The DNA for the CDR3 is TGTGCCAGTAGTATAGGGGGGACAGGGGTCGGGTATACGCAGTATTTT. This sequence joins TRBV19 and TRBJ2-3, with 10 nucleotides matching TRBD1. The CDR3 runs 16 residues. CDR1 is LNHDA and CDR2 is SQIVND in the germline V gene (reference sequence). Trimming removed 1 base from V and 7 bases from J; junction bases left unmatched: 8.

The chain carries TRBV5-1 and TRBJ2-3; D not certain. V was cut by 0 bases and J by 2 bases, with 4 bases left in between. CDR1 is SGHRS, CDR2 YFSETQ, per germline. The CDR3 sequence is 13 residues long. The CDR3 nucleotides are TGCGCCAGCAGCTTGGACATCACAGATACGCAGTATTTT. Translated: CASSLDITDTQYF.

The chain recombines TRBV14 with TRBJ2-7, with 8 bases aligning to TRBD1. In germline, CDR1 is SGHDN, CDR2 FVKESK. With 3 bases clipped from V and 4 bases from J, the junction kept 5 bases outside the gene matches. The CDR3 extends over 14 amino acids. The CDR3 reads CASSQGTGLYEQYF. The CDR3 DNA follows: TGTGCCAGCAGCCAGGGGACAGGTCTATACGAGCAGTACTTC.

J is TRBJ1-1 and V is TRBV7-9; perhaps TRBD1 as D (5 bases). Trimming removed 7 bases at V and 0 bases at J, with 15 bases between. Germline CDR1 reads SEHNR; CDR2 reads FQNEAQ (reference sequence). This CDR3 has 15 amino acids. CDR3 coding DNA: TGTGCCAGCACCCTAAGCGGGGGGTTGAACACTGAAGCTTTCTTT. Its protein product is CASTLSGGLNTEAFF.

This rearrangement joins TRBV6-6 to TRBJ2-3; D perhaps matches TRBD2 (6 bases). The CDR3 is 15 amino acids. The ends were cut back, 2 bases at V and 4 bases at J, with 13 bases in the middle. From germline, CDR1 is MNHNY and CDR2 SVGAGI (reference sequence). This CDR3 reads CASSYTGEPADTQYF. The CDR3 DNA reads TGTGCCAGCAGTTACACGGGAGAGCCGGCAGATACGCAGTATTTT.

The rearrangement uses TRBV19 and TRBJ2-3; 7 nucleotides match TRBD1. CDR1 is LNHDA and CDR2 is SQIVND in the germline V gene (reference sequence). Trimming at V came to 3 bases and at J to 6 bases, leaving 6 bases not matched to a gene. The CDR3 contains 14 residues. Here the CDR3 reads CASSMLDRWDTQYF. The CDR3 bases are TGTGCCAGTAGTATGTTGGACAGGTGGGATACGCAGTATTTT.

The chain uses TRBV2 and TRBJ1-1; D call uncertain. The CDR3 runs to 13 residues. Trimming stripped 5 bases from V and 7 bases from J, with 14 bases between. Looked up from germline, CDR1 is SNHLY and CDR2 is FYNNEI. CDR3 region: CASSQSNQGEAFF. In DNA form, the CDR3 reads TGTGCCAGCAGTCAAAGCAATCAAGGTGAAGCTTTCTTT.

The J gene is TRBJ2-7, the V gene TRBV7-2; either TRBD1 or TRBD2 may fit D (5 bases each). CDR1 SGHTA and CDR2 FQGNSA come from the germline V gene. V gave up 5 bases and J gave up 1 base, with 15 bases separating them. The length of the CDR3 is 15 residues. CDR3 bases: TGTGCCAGCAGCCACTCTGGGGGAGCTTCCTACGAGCAGTACTTC. Protein product: CASSHSGGASYEQYF. The full variable domain, rest sourced from reference TRBV7-2 and TRBJ2-7, is GAGVSQSPSNKVTEKGKDVELRCDPISGHTALYWYRQSLGQGLEFLIYFQGNSAPDKSGLPSDRFSAERTGGSVSTLTIQRTQQEDSAVYLCASSHSGGASYEQYFGPGTRLTVT.

V gene TRBV19 combines with J gene TRBJ2-1, with TRBD1 matching 7 bases. The CDR3 runs 14 residues. Per the germline V gene, CDR1 is LNHDA and CDR2 is SQIVND (reference sequence). V trimming: 7 bases; J trimming: 0 bases; junction bases outside the gene matches: 3. DNA for the CDR3: TGTGCCAGTATTCCAGGGGGCTCCTACAATGAGCAGTTCTTC. This gives the protein CASIPGGSYNEQFF.

V is TRBV5-1 and J is TRBJ1-1; TRBD1 is a possible D gene (5 bases). This CDR3 contains 13 residues. The germline CDR1 and CDR2 sequences are SGHRS and YFSETQ. With 4 bases removed from V and 1 base from J, the gap between germline ends came to 8 bases. CDR3 residues: CASSKDTNTEAFF. CDR3 bases: TGCGCCAGCAGCAAGGACACGAACACTGAAGCTTTCTTT.

This clone has just a few counts. This chain connects TRBV7-8 to TRBJ2-3; D not resolved. CDR1 SGHVS and CDR2 FQNEAQ come from the germline V gene. The CDR3 has 13 residues. The V end lost 1 base, the J end lost 5 bases, and 7 bases lay between the germline ends. CDR3 amino acids: CASSLEYRDTQYF. In nucleotides, the CDR3 is TGTGCCAGCAGCTTAGAATACAGAGATACGCAGTATTTT.

In this sample, this clone turned up once. This chain connects TRBV6-1 to TRBJ1-5; unclear D gene. V dropped 1 base and J dropped 4 bases, with 5 bases sitting between them. The CDR3 spans 13 residues. CDR1 and CDR2 from the germline V gene are MNHNS and SASEGT. DNA of the CDR3: TGTGCCAGCAGTGAAGGGAGAAATCAGCCCCAGCATTTT. Translated: CASSEGRNQPQHF.

This rearrangement joins TRBV11-2 to TRBJ2-2; TRBD1 might be the D (5 bases). Trimming shortened V by 0 bases and J by 1 base, and 12 bases separated the two germline ends. This CDR3 spans 17 amino acids. Per the germline V gene, CDR1 is SGHAT and CDR2 is FQNNGV. The CDR3 DNA is TGTGCCAGCAGCTTAGATCACTGGCAGGGGAACACCGGGGAGCTGTTTTTT. Encoded protein: CASSLDHWQGNTGELFF.

The J gene is TRBJ2-7, the V gene TRBV7-8, with 8 positions matching TRBD2. Looked up from germline, CDR1 is SGHVS and CDR2 is FQNEAQ. CDR3 length: 13 residues. V lost 6 bases, J lost 3 bases, and 4 bases stayed unmatched. Here the CDR3 reads CASSTGTSYEQYF. Here the CDR3 DNA reads TGTGCCAGCAGTACCGGGACTAGCTACGAGCAGTACTTC.

V gene TRBV10-3 combines with J gene TRBJ1-2; unclear D gene. Trimming pared 6 bases from V and 4 bases from J, leaving 18 bases between. The CDR3 is 15 residues long. Germline CDR1 reads ENHRY; CDR2 reads SYGVKD. CDR3 amino acids: CAIRGDGSPTYGYTF. The CDR3 DNA reads as TGTGCCATCAGAGGAGACGGATCACCGACCTATGGCTACACCTTC.

This clone has a single count. In DNA, the CDR3 is TGTGCCAGCAGTGGACTAGCGGCCTTGGGTACCAAGCAGTACTTC. Translating it yields CASSGLAALGTKQYF. The J gene is TRBJ2-7, the V gene TRBV2, with 9 bases that match TRBD2. Germline CDR1 is SNHLY and CDR2 is FYNNEI. Trimming cost V 4 bases and J 8 bases; bases outside gene matches: 12. The CDR3 runs 15 residues.

V and J are TRBV7-9 and TRBJ2-7; the D gene is possibly TRBD1 (5 bases). V lost 3 bases to trimming and J lost 3 bases, with 12 bases between them. CDR3 size: 14 residues. Germline-derived CDR1 and CDR2 are SEHNR and FQNEAQ (reference sequence). The CDR3 reads CASSLRQTRYEQYF. CDR3 nucleotide sequence: TGTGCCAGCAGCTTGAGACAGACCCGCTACGAGCAGTACTTC. The whole variable domain, filled in from reference TRBV7-9 and TRBJ2-7, reads DTGVSQNPRHKITKRGQNVTFRCDPISEHNRLYWYRQTLGQGPEFLTYFQNEAQLEKSRLLSDRFSAERPKGSFSTLEIQRTEQGDSAMYLCASSLRQTRYEQYFGPGTRLTVT.

The rearrangement uses TRBV7-9 and TRBJ1-2; D call uncertain. The V end was cut by 3 bases, the J end by 5 bases, with 7 bases between. This CDR3 is built from 12 residues. Germline loops: CDR1 SEHNR, CDR2 FQNEAQ (reference sequence). The DNA for the CDR3 is TGTGCCAGCAGCTTGTTGGAGTATGGCTACACCTTC. It translates to CASSLLEYGYTF.

The rearrangement links TRBV6-5 to TRBJ2-5; D tentatively reads TRBD1 or TRBD2 (6 bases each). Per the germline V gene, CDR1 is MNHEY and CDR2 is SVGAGI. The CDR3 has 14 residues. Trimming cost V 7 bases and J 4 bases, with 16 bases left between them. The CDR3 nucleotides are TGTGCCAGCAAACTAGGGGGGTCGAGAGAGACCCAGTACTTC. Translating gives CASKLGGSRETQYF.

This clone was recorded once. V usage is TRBV6-5 and J usage is TRBJ2-5, with a weak D call TRBD2 (6 bases). The V and J ends lost 0 bases and 7 bases respectively, with 12 bases between them. Looked up from germline, CDR1 is MNHEY and CDR2 is SVGAGI. CDR3 size: 14 residues. The CDR3 reads CASSYSRGRGTQYF. CDR3 in DNA: TGTGCCAGCAGTTACTCGCGGGGACGGGGGACCCAGTACTTC.